This passage covers 7 T cell receptor beta chains from one sample sequenced in a study of Graves' ophthalmopathy and Graves' hyperthyroidism. The TCR beta CDR3 regions underwent amplification from RNA transcripts. In the first round, RT-PCR was carried out with HTBI primers, and a multiplex PCR formed the second round. TCRdb reprocessed the multiplex PCR reads with MiXCR, giving one entry per CDR3 protein. In the table there are 350,000 to 400,000 distinct CDR3 sequences, roughly 14% of which are singletons. Sequencing was performed on peripheral blood. The receptors derive from a woman younger than 35 with stable Graves' hyperthyroidism.

At least ten counts were recorded for this clonotype. J is TRBJ2-7 and V is TRBV6-2 or TRBV6-3; D gene ambiguous. The length of the CDR3 is 14 residues. Trimming removed 6 bases at V and 2 bases at J, with 14 bases between. From germline, CDR1 is MNHEY and CDR2 SVGEGT. The CDR3 nucleotides are TGTGCCAGCAGCAGTGGTAACCTCCCCTACGAGCAGTACTTC. Amino acid sequence: CASSSGNLPYEQYF.

This clonotype was observed at least ten times. The chain uses TRBV6-2 or TRBV6-3 and TRBJ2-7, with 8 nucleotides matching TRBD2. The CDR3 extends over 15 amino acids. The V gene end was trimmed by 4 bases and the J gene end by 1 base; junction bases not matched to a gene: 6. Germline V gene data show CDR1 as MNHEY and CDR2 as SVGEGT. CDR3 amino acids: CASSFLAGESYEQYF. In DNA form, the CDR3 reads TGTGCCAGCAGTTTCCTAGCGGGTGAATCCTACGAGCAGTACTTC.

This clonotype was seen ten or more times. J is TRBJ2-5 and V is TRBV7-2; the D is unclear. Per the germline V gene, CDR1 is SGHTA and CDR2 is FQGNSA. The CDR3 runs 15 residues. V lost 3 bases, J lost 3 bases, and 14 bases lay in between. This CDR3 is CASSFPKGSEETQYF. The CDR3 DNA is TGTGCCAGCAGCTTTCCCAAAGGCAGTGAAGAGACCCAGTACTTC.

The gene calls are TRBV3-1 and TRBJ2-7, with TRBD1 identical over 9 bases. CDR1 is LGHDT, CDR2 YNNKEL, per germline (reference sequence). Germline trimming cut 1 base from V and 7 bases from J; bases unmatched to any gene: 8. The CDR3 has 15 residues. The CDR3 DNA sequence: TGTGCCAGCAGCCAAGGGGGACAGGGATCAGGGGAGCAGTACTTC. Its translation is CASSQGGQGSGEQYF.

This clonotype showed up many times. This CDR3 reads CATSPPGDRDYGYTF. As DNA, the CDR3 is TGTGCCACCAGCCCACCCGGGGACAGGGACTATGGCTACACCTTC. The rearrangement uses TRBV15 and TRBJ1-2, with 9 bases fitting TRBD1. The CDR3 covers 15 residues. Trimming took 5 bases from V and 3 from J; bases not matched to a gene: 7. The germline V gene has CDR1 LNHNV and CDR2 YYDKDF (reference sequence).

This clonotype was seen at least ten times. The V and J genes are TRBV6-1 and TRBJ1-2; 12 bases map to TRBD1. This CDR3 is 15 amino acids long. CDR1 MNHNS and CDR2 SASEGT come from the germline V gene. The trim removed 3 bases at V and 5 bases at J, leaving 4 bases unmatched. In nucleotides, the CDR3 is TGTGCCAGCAGTGAGGGGACAGGGGGCAGGTATGGCTACACCTTC. The encoded protein is CASSEGTGGRYGYTF.

There are many counts of this clonotype. The gene calls are TRBV7-6 and TRBJ2-7; tentative D call: TRBD2 (7 bases). The CDR3 contains 13 residues. V lost 4 bases, J lost 2 bases, and 9 bases lay in between. Looked up from germline, CDR1 is SGHVS and CDR2 is FNYEAQ. In DNA form, the CDR3 reads TGTGCCAGCAGCTGGGGGGGCACCTACGAGCAGTACTTC. The encoded protein is CASSWGGTYEQYF.